This entry lists 7 T cell receptor beta chains sequenced from one sample in a study of blood T cell repertoires in COVID-19. The data were produced by immunoSEQ multiplex PCR, yet TCRdb's version contains in-frame clones alone and is incomplete. The sample gives approximately 200,000 clones, 80% to 85% of which show up once; about 4.9% is in the top ten. Sequences were obtained from peripheral blood. These receptors were taken from a woman aged 25 to 39 with acute or convalescent COVID-19.

This clone occurred once. The genes are TRBV11-2 and TRBJ2-1; 7 nucleotides match TRBD2. The germline V gene encodes CDR1 SGHAT and CDR2 FQNNGV. The CDR3 has 15 amino acids. V shed 4 bases, J shed 3 bases, and the junction held 6 bases outside the gene matches. The CDR3 DNA reads TGTGCCAGCAGCTGGGCGGGAGACAGCTACAATGAGCAGTTCTTC. Encoded protein: CASSWAGDSYNEQFF.

The CDR3 region has the DNA TGTGCCAGCAGTTATCCGGTCGGTGATCTAGCCAAAAACATTCAGTACTTC. Translation: CASSYPVGDLAKNIQYF. The V gene is TRBV6-2 or TRBV6-3, the J gene TRBJ2-4; D gene uncertain. Germline-derived CDR1 and CDR2 are MNHEY and SVGEGT. V was clipped by 3 bases and J by 0 bases, with 15 bases between them. The CDR3 is 17 residues long.

The gene calls are TRBV7-2 and TRBJ1-3; tentative D call: TRBD1 (6 bases). This CDR3 has 15 residues. Per germline, CDR1 SGHTA and CDR2 FQGNSA. The V and J ends lost 7 bases and 8 bases respectively, with 21 bases between them. The DNA for the CDR3 is TGTGCCAGCAACCCCTGGGCAGGGGCCTTAGACACCATATATTTT. It translates to CASNPWAGALDTIYF.

V is TRBV4-1 and J is TRBJ1-3; D perhaps matches TRBD1 (5 bases). The length of the CDR3 is 15 residues. V was clipped by 1 base and J by 4 bases, with 11 bases between them. The germline gives CDR1 MGHRA, CDR2 YSYEKL. This CDR3 reads CASSQVGAWGNTIYF. CDR3 sequence (DNA): TGCGCCAGCAGCCAAGTAGGGGCGTGGGGAAACACCATATATTTT.

This sequence joins TRBV6-1 and TRBJ1-1, with unresolved D. Looked up from germline, CDR1 is MNHNS and CDR2 is SASEGT. The CDR3 runs 18 residues. V shed 1 base and J shed 4 bases, with 22 bases lying between them. The CDR3: CASSEVVGTTFRGTEAFF. CDR3 in DNA: TGTGCCAGCAGTGAAGTAGTAGGTACTACATTCCGGGGCACTGAAGCTTTCTTT.

The V call is TRBV28, the J call TRBJ2-3, with D unclear. With 4 bases removed from V and 2 bases from J, the gap between germline ends came to 10 bases. This CDR3 has 14 residues. Germline assignment: CDR1 MDHEN and CDR2 SYDVKM. CDR3 protein: CASSSGSLTDTQYF. CDR3 coding DNA: TGTGCCAGCAGTTCCGGGTCCCTCACAGATACGCAGTATTTT.

This chain uses TRBV9 with TRBJ2-7, with D unclear. V was cut by 3 bases and J by 1 base, with 8 bases left in between. The CDR3 spans 13 residues. The germline gives CDR1 SGDLS, CDR2 YYNGEE. This CDR3 is CASSGGPSYEQYF. The CDR3 nucleotides read TGTGCCAGCAGCGGAGGCCCTTCCTACGAGCAGTACTTC. Looking up the rest from reference TRBV9 and TRBJ2-7 gives the full variable domain: DSGVTQTPKHLITATGQRVTLRCSPRSGDLSVYWYQQSLDQGLQFLIQYYNGEERAKGNILERFSAQQFPDLHSELNLSSLELGDSALYFCASSGGPSYEQYFGPGTRLTVT.